The present entry profiles one T cell receptor beta chain with its context. V shed 1 base, J shed 8 bases, and the junction held 17 bases outside the gene matches. The CDR3 runs 18 residues. Germline V gene lookup returns CDR1 MNHEY and CDR2 SVGEGT. The sample comes from a study of blood T cell repertoires in COVID-19. About the study: The cDNA or gDNA used as material had been derived from T cells, B-cell-depleted T cells, or PBMCs.

Clones were read by immunoSEQ multiplex PCR, and TCRdb kept only the in-frame ones, dropping some. The profile shows 95,000 to 150,000 clones, about four fifths of them singletons. The clonotype originates from a man in his fifties or sixties with active or convalescent COVID-19. The chain combines TRBV6-2 or TRBV6-3 with TRBJ2-1; the match to TRBD2 covers 7 bases. Sequences were obtained from peripheral blood. The CDR3 DNA sequence: TGTGCCAGCAGTTACTACGCGGTCGGCAGCGGGAATAAGGATGAGCAGTTCTTC. Protein product: CASSYYAVGSGNKDEQFF.